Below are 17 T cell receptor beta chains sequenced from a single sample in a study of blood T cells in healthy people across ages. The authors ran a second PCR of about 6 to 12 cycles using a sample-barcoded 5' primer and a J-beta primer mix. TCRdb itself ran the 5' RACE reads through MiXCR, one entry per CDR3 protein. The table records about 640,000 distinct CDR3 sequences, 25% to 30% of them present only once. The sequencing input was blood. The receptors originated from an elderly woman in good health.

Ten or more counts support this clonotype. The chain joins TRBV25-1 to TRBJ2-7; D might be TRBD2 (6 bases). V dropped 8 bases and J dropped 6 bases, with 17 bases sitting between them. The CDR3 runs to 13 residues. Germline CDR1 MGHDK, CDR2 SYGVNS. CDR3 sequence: CASCTIGGGEQYF. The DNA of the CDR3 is TGTGCCAGCTGCACCATTGGGGGAGGCGAGCAGTACTTC.

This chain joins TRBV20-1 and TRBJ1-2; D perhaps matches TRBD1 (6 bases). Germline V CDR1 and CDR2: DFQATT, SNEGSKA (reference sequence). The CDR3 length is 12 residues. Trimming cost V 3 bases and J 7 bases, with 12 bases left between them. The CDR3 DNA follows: TGCAGTGCTAGTACAGGGTCTGCTGGCTACACCTTC. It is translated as CSASTGSAGYTF.

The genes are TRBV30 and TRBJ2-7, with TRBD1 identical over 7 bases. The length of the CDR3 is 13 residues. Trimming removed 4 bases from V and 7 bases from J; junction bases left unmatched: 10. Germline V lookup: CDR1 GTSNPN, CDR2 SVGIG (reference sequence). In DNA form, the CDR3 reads TGTGCCTGGAAAGGGGGCAGGGGTAATGAGCAGTACTTC. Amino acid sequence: CAWKGGRGNEQYF.

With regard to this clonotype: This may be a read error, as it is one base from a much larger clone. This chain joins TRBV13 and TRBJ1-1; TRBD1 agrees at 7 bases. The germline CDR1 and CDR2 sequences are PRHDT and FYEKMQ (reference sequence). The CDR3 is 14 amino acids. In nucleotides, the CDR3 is TGTGCCAGCAGCTCCCGACAGGGCAGCACTAAAGCTTTCTTT. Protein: CASSSRQGSTKAFF.

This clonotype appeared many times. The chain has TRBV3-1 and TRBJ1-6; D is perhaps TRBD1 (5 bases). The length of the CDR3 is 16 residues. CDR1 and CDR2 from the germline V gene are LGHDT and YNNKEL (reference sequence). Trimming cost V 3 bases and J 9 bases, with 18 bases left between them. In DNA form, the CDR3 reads TGTGCCAGCAGCCAGATCCAAACAGGAAGGAGTTCACCCCTCCACTTT. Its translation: CASSQIQTGRSSPLHF.

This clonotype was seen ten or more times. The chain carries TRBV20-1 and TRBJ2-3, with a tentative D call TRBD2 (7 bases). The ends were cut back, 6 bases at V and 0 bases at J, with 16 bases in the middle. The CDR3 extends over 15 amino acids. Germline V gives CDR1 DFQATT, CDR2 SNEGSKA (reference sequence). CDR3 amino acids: CSAEGGTQSTDTQYF. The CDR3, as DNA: TGCAGTGCCGAGGGGGGGACACAGAGCACAGATACGCAGTATTTT.

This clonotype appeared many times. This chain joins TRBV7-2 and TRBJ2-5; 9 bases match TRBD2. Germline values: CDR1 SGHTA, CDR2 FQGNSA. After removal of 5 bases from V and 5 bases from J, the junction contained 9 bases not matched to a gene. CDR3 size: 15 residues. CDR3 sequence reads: CASSPNSGGGETQYF. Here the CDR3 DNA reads TGTGCCAGCAGCCCCAATAGCGGGGGTGGGGAGACCCAGTACTTC.

The CDR3 bases are TGTGCCATCAGTACCGGACAGGGGGCGTCCTACGAGCAGTACTTC. Protein sequence: CAISTGQGASYEQYF. V usage is TRBV10-3 and J usage is TRBJ2-7; 11 bases agree with TRBD1. With 5 bases clipped from V and 1 base from J, the junction kept 4 bases outside the gene matches. The length of the CDR3 is 15 residues. Germline CDR1 ENHRY, CDR2 SYGVKD.

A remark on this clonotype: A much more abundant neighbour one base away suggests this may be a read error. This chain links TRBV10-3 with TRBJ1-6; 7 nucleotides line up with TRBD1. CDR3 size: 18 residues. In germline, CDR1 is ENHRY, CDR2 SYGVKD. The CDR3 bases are TGTGCCATCAGTAAGTCCCGACAGGGATCCTCCTATAATTCACCCCTCCACTTT. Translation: CAISKSRQGSSYNSPLHF.

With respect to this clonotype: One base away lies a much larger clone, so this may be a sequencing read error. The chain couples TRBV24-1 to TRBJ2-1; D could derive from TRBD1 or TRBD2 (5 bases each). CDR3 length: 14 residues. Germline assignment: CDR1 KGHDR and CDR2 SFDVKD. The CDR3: CATSAGTRGHEQIF. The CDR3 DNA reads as TGTGCCACCAGTGCCGGAACTAGGGGCCATGAGCAGATCTTC.

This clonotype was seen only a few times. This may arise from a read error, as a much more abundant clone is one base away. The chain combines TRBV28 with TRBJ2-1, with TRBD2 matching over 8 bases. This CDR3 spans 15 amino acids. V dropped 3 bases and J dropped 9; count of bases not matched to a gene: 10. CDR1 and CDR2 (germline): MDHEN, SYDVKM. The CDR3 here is CASSLSGLASGEQFF. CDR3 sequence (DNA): TGTGCCAGCAGTTTGAGCGGACTAGCTTCTGGTGAGCAGTTCTTC.

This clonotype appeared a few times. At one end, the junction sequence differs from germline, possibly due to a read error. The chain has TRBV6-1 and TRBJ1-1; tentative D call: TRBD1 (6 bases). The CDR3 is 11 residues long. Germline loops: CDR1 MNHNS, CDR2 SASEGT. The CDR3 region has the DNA TGTGCCGGCAGGACAGTGGGTGAAGCTTTCTTT. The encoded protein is CAGRTVGEAFF.

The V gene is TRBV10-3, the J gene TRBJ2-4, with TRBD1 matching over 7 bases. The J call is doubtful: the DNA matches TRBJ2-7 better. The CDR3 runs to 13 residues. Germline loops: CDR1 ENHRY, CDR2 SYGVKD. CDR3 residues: CAISETGFREQYF. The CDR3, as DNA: TGTGCCATCAGCGAGACAGGGTTTCGCGAGCAGTACTTC.

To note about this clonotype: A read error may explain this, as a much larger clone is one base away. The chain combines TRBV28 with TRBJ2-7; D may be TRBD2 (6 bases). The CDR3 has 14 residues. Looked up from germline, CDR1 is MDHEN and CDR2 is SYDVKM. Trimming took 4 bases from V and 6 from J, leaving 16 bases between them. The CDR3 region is CASSSPGGACEQYF. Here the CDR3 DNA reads TGTGCCAGCAGTTCCCCCGGGGGAGCCTGCGAGCAGTACTTC.

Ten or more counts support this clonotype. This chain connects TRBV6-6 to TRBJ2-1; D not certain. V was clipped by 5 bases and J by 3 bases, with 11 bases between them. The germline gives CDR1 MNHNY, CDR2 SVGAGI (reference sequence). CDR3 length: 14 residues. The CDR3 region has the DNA TGTGCCAGCAGTAAGCCATCTGGCTACAATGAGCAGTTCTTC. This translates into CASSKPSGYNEQFF.

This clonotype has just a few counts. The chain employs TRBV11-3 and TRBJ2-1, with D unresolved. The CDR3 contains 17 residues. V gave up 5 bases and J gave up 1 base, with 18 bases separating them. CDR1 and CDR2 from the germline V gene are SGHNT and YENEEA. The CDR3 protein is CASSATLGPVSYNEQFF. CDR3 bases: TGTGCCAGCAGCGCCACGCTCGGACCAGTATCCTACAATGAGCAGTTCTTC.

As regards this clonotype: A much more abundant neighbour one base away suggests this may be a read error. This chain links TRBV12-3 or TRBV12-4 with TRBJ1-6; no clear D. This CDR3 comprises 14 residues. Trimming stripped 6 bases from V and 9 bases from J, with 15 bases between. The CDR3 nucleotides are TGTGCCAGCAGGTCCGGGCCGATGGGTTCACCCCTCCACTTT. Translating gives CASRSGPMGSPLHF.